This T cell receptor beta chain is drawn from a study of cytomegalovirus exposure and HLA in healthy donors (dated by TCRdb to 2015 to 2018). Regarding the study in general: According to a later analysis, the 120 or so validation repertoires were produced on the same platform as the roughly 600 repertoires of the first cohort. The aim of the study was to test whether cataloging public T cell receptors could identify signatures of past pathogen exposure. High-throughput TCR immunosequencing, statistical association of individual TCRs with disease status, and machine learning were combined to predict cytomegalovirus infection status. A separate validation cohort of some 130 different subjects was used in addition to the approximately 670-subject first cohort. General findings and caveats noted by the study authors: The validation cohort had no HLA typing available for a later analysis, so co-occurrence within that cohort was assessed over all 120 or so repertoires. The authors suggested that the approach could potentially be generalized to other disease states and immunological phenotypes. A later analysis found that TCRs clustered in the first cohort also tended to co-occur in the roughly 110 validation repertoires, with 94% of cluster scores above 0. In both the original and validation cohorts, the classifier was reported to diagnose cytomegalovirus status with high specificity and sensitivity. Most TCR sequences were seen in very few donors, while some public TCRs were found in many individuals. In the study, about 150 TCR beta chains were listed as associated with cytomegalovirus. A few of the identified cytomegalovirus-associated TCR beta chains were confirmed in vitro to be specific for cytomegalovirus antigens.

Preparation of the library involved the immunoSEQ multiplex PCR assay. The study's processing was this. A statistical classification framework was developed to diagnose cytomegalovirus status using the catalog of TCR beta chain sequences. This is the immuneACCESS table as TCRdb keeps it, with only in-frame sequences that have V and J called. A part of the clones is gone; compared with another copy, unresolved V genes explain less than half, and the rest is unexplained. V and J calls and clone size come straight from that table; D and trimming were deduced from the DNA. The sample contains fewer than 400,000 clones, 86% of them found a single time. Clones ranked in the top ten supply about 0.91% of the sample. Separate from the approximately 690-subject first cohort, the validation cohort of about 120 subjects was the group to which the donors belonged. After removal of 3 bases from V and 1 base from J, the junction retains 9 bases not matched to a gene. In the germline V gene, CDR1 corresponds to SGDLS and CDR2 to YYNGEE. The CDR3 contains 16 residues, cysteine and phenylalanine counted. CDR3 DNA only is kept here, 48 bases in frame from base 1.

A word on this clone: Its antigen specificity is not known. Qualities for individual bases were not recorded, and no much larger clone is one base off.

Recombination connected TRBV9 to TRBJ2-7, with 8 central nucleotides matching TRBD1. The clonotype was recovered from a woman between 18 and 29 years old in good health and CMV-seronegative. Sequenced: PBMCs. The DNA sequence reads TGTGCCAGCAGCGCCAGCCTTGGGACAGGATCCTACGAGCAGTACTTC. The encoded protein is CASSASLGTGSYEQYF.